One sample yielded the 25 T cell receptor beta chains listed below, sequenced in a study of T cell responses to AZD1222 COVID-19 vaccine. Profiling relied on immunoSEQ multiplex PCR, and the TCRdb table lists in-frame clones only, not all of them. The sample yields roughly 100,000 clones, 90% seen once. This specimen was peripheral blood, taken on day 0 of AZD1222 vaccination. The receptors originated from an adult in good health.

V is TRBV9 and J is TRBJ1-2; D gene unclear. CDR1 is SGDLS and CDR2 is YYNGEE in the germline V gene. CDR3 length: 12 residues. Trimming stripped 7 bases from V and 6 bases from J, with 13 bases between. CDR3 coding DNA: TGTGCCAGCGCTGGCGAGGCCCATGGCTACACCTTC. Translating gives CASAGEAHGYTF.

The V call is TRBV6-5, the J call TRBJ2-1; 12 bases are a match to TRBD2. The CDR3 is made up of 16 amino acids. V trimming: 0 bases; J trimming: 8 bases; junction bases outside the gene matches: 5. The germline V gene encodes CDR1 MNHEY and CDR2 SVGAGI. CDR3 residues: CASSYSFLAGGYEQFF. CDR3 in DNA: TGTGCCAGCAGTTACTCATTCCTAGCGGGGGGGTATGAGCAGTTCTTC.

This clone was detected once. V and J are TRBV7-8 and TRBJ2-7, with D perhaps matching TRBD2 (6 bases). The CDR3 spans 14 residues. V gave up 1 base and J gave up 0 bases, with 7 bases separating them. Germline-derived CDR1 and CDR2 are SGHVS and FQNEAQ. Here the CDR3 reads CASSLVGGSYEQYF. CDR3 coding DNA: TGTGCCAGCAGCTTAGTGGGGGGCTCCTACGAGCAGTACTTC.

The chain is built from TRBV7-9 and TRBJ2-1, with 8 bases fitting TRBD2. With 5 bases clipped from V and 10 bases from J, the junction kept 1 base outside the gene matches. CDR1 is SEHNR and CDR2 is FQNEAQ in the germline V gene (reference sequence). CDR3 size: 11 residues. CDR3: CASSPSGEQFF. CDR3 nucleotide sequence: TGTGCCAGCAGCCCTAGCGGGGAGCAGTTCTTC. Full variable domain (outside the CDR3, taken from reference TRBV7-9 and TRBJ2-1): DTGVSQNPRHKITKRGQNVTFRCDPISEHNRLYWYRQTLGQGPEFLTYFQNEAQLEKSRLLSDRFSAERPKGSFSTLEIQRTEQGDSAMYLCASSPSGEQFFGPGTRLTVL.

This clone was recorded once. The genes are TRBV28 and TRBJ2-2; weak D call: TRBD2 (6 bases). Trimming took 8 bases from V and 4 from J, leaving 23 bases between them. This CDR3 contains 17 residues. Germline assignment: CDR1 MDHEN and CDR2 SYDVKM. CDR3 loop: CASQARDFSTFTGELFF. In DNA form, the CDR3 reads TGTGCCAGCCAAGCGAGGGACTTCTCAACATTCACCGGGGAGCTGTTTTTT.

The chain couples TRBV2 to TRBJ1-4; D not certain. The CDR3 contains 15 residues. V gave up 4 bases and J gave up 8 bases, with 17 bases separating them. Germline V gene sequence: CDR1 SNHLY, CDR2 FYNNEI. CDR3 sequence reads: CASSAVGSGNEKLFF. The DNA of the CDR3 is TGTGCCAGCAGTGCCGTAGGGAGCGGTAACGAAAAACTGTTTTTT.

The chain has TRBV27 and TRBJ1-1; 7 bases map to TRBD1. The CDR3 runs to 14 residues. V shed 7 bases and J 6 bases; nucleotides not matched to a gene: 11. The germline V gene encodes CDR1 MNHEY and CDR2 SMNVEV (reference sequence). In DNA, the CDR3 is TGTGCCAGCAAAGAGGGACAGCCGGGGGCTGAAGCTTTCTTT. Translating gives CASKEGQPGAEAFF.

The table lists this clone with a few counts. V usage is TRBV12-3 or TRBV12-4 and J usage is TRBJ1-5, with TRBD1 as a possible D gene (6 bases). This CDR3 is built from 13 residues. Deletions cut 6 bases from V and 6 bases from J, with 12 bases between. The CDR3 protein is CASSSGGLQPQHF. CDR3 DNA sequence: TGTGCCAGCAGCAGCGGGGGGCTTCAGCCCCAGCATTTT.

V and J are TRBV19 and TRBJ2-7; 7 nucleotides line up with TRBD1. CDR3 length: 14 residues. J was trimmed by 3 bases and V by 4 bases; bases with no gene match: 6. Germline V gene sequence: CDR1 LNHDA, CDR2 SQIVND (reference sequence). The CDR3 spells CASSTTGVLYEQYF. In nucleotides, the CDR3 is TGTGCCAGTAGTACCACAGGGGTCCTCTACGAGCAGTACTTC. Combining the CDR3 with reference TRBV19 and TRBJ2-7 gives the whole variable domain DGGITQSPKYLFRKEGQNVTLSCEQNLNHDAMYWYRQDPGQGLRLIYYSQIVNDFQKGDIAEGYSVSREKKESFPLTVTSAQKNPTAFYLCASSTTGVLYEQYFGPGTRLTVT.

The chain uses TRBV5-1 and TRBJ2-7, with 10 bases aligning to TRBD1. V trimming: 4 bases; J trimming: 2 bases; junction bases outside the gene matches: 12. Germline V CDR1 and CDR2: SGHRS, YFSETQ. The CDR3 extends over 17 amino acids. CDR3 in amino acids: CASSPTDRGLATYEQYF. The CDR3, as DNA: TGCGCCAGCAGCCCAACCGACAGGGGGCTGGCTACCTACGAGCAGTACTTC.

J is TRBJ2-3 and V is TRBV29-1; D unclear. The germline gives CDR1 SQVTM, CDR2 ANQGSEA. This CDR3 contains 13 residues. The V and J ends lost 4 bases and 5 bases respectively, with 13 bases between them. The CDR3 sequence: CSVGQKSVDTQYF. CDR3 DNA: TGCAGCGTTGGCCAGAAGAGCGTAGATACGCAGTATTTT.

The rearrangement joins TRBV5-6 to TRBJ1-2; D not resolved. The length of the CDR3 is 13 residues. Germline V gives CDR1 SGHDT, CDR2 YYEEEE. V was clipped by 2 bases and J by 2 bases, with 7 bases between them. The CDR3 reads CASSFPENYGYTF. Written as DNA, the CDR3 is TGTGCCAGCAGCTTCCCCGAAAACTATGGCTACACCTTC. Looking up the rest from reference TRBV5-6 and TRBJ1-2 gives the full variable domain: DAGVTQSPTHLIKTRGQQVTLRCSPKSGHDTVSWYQQALGQGPQFIFQYYEEEERQRGNFPDRFSGHQFPNYSSELNVNALLLGDSALYLCASSFPENYGYTFGSGTRLTVV.

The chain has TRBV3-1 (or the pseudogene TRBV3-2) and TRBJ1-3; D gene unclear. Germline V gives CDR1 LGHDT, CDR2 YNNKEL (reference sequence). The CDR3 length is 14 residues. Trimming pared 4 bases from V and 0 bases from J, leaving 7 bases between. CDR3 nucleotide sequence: TGTGCCAGCAGCCCACAGAGCTCTGGAAACACCATATATTTT. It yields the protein CASSPQSSGNTIYF.

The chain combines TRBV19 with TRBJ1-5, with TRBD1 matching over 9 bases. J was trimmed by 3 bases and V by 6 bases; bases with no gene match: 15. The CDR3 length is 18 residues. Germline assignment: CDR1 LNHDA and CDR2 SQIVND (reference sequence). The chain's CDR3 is CASSRTPTGTGNNQPQHF. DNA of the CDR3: TGTGCCAGTAGCCGGACCCCCACCGGGACAGGGAACAATCAGCCCCAGCATTTT.

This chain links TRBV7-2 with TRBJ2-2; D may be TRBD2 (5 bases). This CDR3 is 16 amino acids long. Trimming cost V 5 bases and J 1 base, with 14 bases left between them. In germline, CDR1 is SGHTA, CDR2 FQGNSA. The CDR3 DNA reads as TGTGCCAGCAGCCCTTCTTACGGGGAGAACACCGGGGAGCTGTTTTTT. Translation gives CASSPSYGENTGELFF.

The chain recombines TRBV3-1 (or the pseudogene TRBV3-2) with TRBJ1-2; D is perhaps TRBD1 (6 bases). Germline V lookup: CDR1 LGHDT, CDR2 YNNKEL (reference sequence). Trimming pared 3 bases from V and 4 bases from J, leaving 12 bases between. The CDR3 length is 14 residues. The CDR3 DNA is TGTGCCAGCAGCCACTACAGGGATAGCTATGGCTACACCTTC. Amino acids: CASSHYRDSYGYTF.

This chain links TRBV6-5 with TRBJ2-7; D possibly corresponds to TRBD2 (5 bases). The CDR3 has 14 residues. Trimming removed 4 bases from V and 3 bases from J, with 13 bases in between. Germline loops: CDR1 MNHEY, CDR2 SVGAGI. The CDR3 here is CASSFGRRLYEQYF. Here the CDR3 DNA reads TGTGCCAGCAGTTTCGGCAGGAGGCTCTACGAGCAGTACTTC.

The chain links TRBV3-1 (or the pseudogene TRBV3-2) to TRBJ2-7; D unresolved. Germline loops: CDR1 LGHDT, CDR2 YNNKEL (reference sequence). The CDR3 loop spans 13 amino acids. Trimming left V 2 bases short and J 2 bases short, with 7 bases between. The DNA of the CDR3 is TGTGCCAGCAGCCAAACAGACGCCTACGAGCAGTACTTC. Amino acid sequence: CASSQTDAYEQYF.

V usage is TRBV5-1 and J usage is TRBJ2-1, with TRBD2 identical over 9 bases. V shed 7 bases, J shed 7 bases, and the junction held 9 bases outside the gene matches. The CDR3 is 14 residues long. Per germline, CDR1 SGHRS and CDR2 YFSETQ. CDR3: CASGASGVANEQFF. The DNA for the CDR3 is TGCGCCAGCGGCGCTAGCGGGGTTGCTAATGAGCAGTTCTTC.

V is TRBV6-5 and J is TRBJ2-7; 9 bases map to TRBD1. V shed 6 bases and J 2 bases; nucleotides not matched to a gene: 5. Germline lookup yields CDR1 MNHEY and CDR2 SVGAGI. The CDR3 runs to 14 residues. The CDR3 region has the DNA TGTGCCAGCAGCGCGGGGGACAGGGCCTACGAGCAGTACTTC. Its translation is CASSAGDRAYEQYF.

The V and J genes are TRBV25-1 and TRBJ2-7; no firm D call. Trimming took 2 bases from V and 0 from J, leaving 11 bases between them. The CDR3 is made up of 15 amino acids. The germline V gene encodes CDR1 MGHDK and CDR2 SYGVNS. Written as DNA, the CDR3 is TGTGCCAGCAGTGAACTGGCCAGTAGCTCCTACGAGCAGTACTTC. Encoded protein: CASSELASSSYEQYF.

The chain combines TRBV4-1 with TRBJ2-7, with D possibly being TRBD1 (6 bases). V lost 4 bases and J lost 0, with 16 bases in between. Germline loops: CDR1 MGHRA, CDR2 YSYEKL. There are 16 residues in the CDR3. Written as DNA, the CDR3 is TGCGCCAGCAGCCCCCGTTGGGACACCAGCTCCTACGAGCAGTACTTC. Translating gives CASSPRWDTSSYEQYF.

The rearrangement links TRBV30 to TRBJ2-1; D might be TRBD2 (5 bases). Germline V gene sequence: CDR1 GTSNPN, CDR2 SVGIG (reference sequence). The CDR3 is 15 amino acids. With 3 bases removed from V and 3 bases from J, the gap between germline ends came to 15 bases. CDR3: CAWRRPTGVYNEQFF. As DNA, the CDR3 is TGTGCCTGGAGACGCCCTACCGGGGTCTACAATGAGCAGTTCTTC.

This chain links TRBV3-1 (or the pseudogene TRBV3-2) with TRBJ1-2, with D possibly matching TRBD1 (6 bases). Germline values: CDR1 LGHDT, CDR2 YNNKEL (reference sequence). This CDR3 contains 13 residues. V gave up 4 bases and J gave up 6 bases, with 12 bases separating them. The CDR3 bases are TGTGCCAGCAGCCCACAGGGTTTTCATGGCTACACCTTC. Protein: CASSPQGFHGYTF.

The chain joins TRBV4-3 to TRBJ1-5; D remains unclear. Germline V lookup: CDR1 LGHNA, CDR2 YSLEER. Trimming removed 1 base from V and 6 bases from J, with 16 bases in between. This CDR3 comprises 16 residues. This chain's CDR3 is CASSQAWGAGFQPQHF. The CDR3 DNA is TGCGCCAGCAGCCAAGCGTGGGGAGCGGGTTTTCAGCCCCAGCATTTT.